The clone carrying this T cell receptor (beta chain) has more than one count but fewer than ten. The antigen is undetermined. TCRdb re-called the reads with MiXCR, one entry per CDR3 protein. Of approximately 630,000 distinct CDR3 sequences listed, about 24% are singletons. The data stem from a study of T cell repertoires in cytomegalovirus infection. Study as a whole: Public signatures in TCR beta pointed to CMV infection and matching HLA type. Study outcomes and limitations: People with CMV and the relevant HLA were identified by cumulative public TCR beta family frequency.

Germline CDR1 and CDR2: MNHEY and SMNVEV (reference sequence). The ends were cut back, 2 bases at V and 6 bases at J, with 10 bases in the middle. The CDR3 has 13 amino acids. The sequencing input was CD8+ T cells from PBMCs. The V gene is TRBV27, the J gene TRBJ1-1, with D possibly matching TRBD1 (5 bases). This TCR was sampled from a human donor in good health (CMV status not recorded). Some clones in this sample may be carry-over from other donors' samples. Here the CDR3 reads CASSLGGVAEAFF. In DNA, the CDR3 is TGTGCCAGCAGTTTAGGGGGGGTTGCTGAAGCTTTCTTT.